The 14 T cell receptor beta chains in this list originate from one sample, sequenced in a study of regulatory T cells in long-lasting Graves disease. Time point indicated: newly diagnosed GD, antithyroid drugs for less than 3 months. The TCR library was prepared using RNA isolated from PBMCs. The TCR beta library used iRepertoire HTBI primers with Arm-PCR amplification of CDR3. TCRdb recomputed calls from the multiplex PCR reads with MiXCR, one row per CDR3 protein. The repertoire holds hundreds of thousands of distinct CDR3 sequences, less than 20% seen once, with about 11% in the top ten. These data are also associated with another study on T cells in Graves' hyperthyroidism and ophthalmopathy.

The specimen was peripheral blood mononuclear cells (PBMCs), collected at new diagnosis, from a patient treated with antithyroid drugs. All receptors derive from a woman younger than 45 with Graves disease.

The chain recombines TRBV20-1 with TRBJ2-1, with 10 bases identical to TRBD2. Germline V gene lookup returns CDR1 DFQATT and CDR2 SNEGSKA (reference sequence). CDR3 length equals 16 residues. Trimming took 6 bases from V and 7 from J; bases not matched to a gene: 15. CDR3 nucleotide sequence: TGCAGTGCCCAAGAACGGCTAGCGGGAGAGGTGAATGAGCAGTTCTTC. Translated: CSAQERLAGEVNEQFF.

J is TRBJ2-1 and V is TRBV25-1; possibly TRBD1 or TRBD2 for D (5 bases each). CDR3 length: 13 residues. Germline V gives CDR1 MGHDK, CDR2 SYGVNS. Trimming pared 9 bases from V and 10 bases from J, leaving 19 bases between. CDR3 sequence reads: CARVDKGSGEQFF. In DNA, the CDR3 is TGTGCCAGGGTGGACAAGGGGTCGGGGGAGCAGTTCTTC.

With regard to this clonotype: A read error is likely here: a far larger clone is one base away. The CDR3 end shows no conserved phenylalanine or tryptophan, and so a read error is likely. CDR3 in amino acids: CASSRGGGTDTQYS. Here the CDR3 DNA reads TGTGCCAGCAGCCGGGGGGGAGGCACAGATACGCAGTATTCT. The chain recombines TRBV6-2 or TRBV6-3 with TRBJ2-3; 8 bases are a match to TRBD2. V gave up 6 bases and J gave up 1 base; unmatched junction bases: 3. The CDR3 runs to 14 residues. Germline lookup yields CDR1 MNHEY and CDR2 SVGEGT.

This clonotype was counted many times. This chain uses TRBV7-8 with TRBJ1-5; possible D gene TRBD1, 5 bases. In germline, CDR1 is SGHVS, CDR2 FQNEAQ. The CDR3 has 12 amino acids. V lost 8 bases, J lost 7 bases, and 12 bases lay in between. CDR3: CASGTLSQPQHF. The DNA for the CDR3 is TGTGCCAGCGGGACCCTATCCCAGCCCCAGCATTTT.

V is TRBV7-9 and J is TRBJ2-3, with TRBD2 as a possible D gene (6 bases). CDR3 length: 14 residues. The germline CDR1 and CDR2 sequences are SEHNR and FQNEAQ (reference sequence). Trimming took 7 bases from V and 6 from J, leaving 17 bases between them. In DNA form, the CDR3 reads TGTGCCAGCAAGGAACGGGGTGGAGGGGATACGCAGTATTTT. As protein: CASKERGGGDTQYF. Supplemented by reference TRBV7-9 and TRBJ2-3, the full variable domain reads DTGVSQNPRHKITKRGQNVTFRCDPISEHNRLYWYRQTLGQGPEFLTYFQNEAQLEKSRLLSDRFSAERPKGSFSTLEIQRTEQGDSAMYLCASKERGGGDTQYFGPGTRLTVL.

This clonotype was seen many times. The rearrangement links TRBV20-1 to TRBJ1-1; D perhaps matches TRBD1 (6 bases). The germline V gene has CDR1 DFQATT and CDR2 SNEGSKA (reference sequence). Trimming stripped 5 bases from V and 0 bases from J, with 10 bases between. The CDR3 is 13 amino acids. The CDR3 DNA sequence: TGCAGTGCTCGACAGGTGATGAACACTGAAGCTTTCTTT. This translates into CSARQVMNTEAFF.

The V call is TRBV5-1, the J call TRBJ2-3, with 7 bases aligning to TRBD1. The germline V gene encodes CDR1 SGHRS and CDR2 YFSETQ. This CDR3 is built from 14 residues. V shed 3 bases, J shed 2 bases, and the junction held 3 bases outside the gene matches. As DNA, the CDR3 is TGCGCCAGCAGCTCCGGGACAGCCACAGATACGCAGTATTTT. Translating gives CASSSGTATDTQYF.

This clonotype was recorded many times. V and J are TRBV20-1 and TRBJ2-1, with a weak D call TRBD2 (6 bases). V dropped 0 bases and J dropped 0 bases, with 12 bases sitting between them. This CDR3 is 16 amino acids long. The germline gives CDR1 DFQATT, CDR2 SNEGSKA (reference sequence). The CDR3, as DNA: TGCAGTGCTAGAGATTGGGGCGGGATCTCCTACAATGAGCAGTTCTTC. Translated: CSARDWGGISYNEQFF.

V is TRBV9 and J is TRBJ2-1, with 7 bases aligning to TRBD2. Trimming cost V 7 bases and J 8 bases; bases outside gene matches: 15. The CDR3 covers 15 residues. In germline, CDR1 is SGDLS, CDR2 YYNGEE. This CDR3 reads CASAGLAEGHDEQFF. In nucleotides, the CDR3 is TGTGCCAGCGCGGGGCTAGCGGAGGGGCACGATGAGCAGTTCTTC.

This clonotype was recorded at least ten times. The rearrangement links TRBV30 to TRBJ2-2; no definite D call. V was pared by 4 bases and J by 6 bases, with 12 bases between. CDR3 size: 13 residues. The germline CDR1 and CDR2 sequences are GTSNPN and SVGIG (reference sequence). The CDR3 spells CAWINRAPGELFF. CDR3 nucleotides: TGTGCCTGGATCAATAGGGCTCCCGGGGAGCTGTTTTTT.

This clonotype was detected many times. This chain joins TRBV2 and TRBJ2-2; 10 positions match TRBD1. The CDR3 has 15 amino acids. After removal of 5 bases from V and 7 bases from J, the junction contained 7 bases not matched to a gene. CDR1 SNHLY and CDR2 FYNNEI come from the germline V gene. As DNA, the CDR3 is TGTGCCAGCAGTACCGACAGGGGGCGTGTCGGGGAGCTGTTTTTT. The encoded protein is CASSTDRGRVGELFF.

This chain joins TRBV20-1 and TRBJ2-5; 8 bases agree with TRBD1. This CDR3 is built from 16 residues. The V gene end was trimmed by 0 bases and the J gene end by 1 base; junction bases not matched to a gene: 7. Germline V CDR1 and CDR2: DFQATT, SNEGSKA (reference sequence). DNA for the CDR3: TGCAGTGCTAGAGATCTCATCACAGGGGGCCAAGAGACCCAGTACTTC. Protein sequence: CSARDLITGGQETQYF.

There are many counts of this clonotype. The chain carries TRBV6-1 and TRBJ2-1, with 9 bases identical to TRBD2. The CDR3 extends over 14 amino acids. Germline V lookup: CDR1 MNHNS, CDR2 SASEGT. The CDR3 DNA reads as TGTGTCACACTCTATAGCGGGAGTCTGAATGAGCAGTTCTTC. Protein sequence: CVTLYSGSLNEQFF.

The CDR3 nucleotides are TGTGCCACCAGTGATTTCCGGGTTGGCTATGGCTACACCTTC. It is translated as CATSDFRVGYGYTF. The chain joins TRBV24-1 to TRBJ1-2; D uncertain. The CDR3 consists of 14 residues. V lost 1 base, J lost 4 bases, and 9 bases lay in between. Germline V lookup: CDR1 KGHDR, CDR2 SFDVKD.